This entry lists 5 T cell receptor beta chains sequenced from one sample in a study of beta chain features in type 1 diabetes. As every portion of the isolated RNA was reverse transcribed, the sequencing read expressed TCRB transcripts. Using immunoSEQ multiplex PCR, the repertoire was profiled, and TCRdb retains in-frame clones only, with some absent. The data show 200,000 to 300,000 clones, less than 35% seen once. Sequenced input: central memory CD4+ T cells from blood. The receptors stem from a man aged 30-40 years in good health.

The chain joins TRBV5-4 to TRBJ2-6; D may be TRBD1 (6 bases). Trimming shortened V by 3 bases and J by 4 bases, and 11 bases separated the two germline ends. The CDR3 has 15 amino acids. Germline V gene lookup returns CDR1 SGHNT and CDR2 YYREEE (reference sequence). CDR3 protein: CASSSGQTGANVLTF. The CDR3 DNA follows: TGTGCCAGCAGCTCAGGACAGACCGGGGCCAACGTCCTGACTTTC.

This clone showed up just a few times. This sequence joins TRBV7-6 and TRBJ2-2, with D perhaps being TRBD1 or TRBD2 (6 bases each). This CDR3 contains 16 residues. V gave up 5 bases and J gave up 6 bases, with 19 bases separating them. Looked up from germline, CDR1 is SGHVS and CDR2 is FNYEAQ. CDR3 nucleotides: TGTGCCAGCAGCCCCCTTGGGGGCAGGGAGGCCGGGGAGCTGTTTTTT. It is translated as CASSPLGGREAGELFF.

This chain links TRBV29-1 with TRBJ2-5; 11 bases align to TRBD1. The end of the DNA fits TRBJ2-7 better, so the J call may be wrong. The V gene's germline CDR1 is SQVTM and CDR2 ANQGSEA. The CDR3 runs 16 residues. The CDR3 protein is CSVEDMDRGRPYEQYF. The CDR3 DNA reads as TGCAGCGTTGAAGACATGGACAGGGGGCGTCCCTACGAGCAGTACTTC.

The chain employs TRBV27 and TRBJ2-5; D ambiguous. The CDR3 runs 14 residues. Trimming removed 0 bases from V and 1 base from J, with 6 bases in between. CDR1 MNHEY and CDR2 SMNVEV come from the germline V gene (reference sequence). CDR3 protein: CASSLSWVQETQYF. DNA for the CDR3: TGTGCCAGCAGTTTATCCTGGGTCCAAGAGACCCAGTACTTC.

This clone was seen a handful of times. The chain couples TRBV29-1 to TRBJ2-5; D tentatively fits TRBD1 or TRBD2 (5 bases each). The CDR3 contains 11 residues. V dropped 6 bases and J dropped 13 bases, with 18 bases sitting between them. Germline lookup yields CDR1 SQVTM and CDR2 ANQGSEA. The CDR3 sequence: CSVARDGARYF. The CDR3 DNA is TGCAGCGTAGCCCGGGACGGTGCTAGGTACTTC.